This T cell receptor beta chain stems from a study of technical replicates of blood from a handful of donors (dated by TCRdb to 2015 to 2018). Library creation used the immunoSEQ multiplex PCR assay. Here the immuneACCESS table is served through TCRdb, limited to in-frame sequences with V and J called. Missing clones are a known gap in these copies; in checked studies unresolved V genes cover under half, and the rest lacks a known reason. The sample table shows 85,000 or so clones, and 94% are seen once. Clones ranked in the top ten supply over 0.25% of the sample. With regard to this clone: The antigen this receptor binds is unknown. Base qualities are not at hand, and no much larger clone is one base apart.

This TCR was sampled from a human donor in good health. Sequencing was performed on T cells isolated from PBMCs.

The DNA sequence is TGCGCCAGCAGCCAAGGGTCACAGGGACGTCGGGGTCGTGAAGCTTTCTTT. Translation gives CASSQGSQGRRGREAFF. The rearranged chain carries TRBV4-1 and TRBJ1-1, and TRBD1 may be the D gene, going by 6 matching bases. Measured from the cysteine to the phenylalanine, the CDR3 is 17 residues long. Only CDR3 DNA is held: 51 bases, read in frame from base 1. In the germline V gene, CDR1 corresponds to MGHRA and CDR2 to YSYEKL. V drops 1 base and J drops 7 bases, leaving 22 bases in between.